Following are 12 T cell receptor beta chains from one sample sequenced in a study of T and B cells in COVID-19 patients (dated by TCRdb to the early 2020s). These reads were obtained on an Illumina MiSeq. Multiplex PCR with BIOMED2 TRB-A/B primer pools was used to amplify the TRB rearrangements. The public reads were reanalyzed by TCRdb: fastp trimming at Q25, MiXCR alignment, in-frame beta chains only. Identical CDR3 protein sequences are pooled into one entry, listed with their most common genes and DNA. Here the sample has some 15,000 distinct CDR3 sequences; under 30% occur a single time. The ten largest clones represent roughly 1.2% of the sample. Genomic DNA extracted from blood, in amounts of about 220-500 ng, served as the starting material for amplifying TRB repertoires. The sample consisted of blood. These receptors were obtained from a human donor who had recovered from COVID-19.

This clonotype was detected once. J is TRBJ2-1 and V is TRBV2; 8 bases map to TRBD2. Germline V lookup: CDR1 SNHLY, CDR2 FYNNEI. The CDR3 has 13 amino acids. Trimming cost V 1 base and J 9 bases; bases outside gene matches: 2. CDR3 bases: TGTGCCAGCAGTGAAGGACTAGCGTTTGAGCAGTTCTTC. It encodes CASSEGLAFEQFF.

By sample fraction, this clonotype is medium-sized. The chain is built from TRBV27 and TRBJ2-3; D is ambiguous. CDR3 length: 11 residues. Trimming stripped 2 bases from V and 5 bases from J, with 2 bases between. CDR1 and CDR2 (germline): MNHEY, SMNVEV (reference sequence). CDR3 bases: TGTGCCAGCAGTTTAAGAGATACGCAGTATTTT. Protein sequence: CASSLRDTQYF.

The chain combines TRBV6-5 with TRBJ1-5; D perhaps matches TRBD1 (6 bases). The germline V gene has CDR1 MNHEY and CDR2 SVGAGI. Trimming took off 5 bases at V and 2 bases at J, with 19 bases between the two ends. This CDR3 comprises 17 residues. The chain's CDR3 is CASSDRQGGGGNQPQHF. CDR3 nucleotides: TGTGCCAGCAGTGACAGGCAGGGTGGAGGAGGCAATCAGCCCCAGCATTTT.

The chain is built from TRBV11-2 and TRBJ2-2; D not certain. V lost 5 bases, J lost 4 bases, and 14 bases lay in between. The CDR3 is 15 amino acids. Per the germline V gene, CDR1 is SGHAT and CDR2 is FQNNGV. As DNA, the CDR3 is TGTGCCAGCAGCACCTGGGCAGTGGGCACCGGGGAGCTGTTTTTT. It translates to CASSTWAVGTGELFF. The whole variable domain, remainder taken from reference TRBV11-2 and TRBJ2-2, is EAGVAQSPRYKIIEKRQSVAFWCNPISGHATLYWYQQILGQGPKLLIQFQNNGVVDDSQLPKDRFSAERLKGVDSTLKIQPAKLEDSAVYLCASSTWAVGTGELFFGEGSRLTVL.

This CDR3 reads CASIAYGLADNEQFF. In nucleotides, the CDR3 is TGTGCCAGCATCGCCTATGGGTTAGCAGACAATGAGCAGTTCTTC. The chain has TRBV11-1 and TRBJ2-1, with D hard to call. V was cut by 7 bases and J by 5 bases, with 18 bases left in between. The CDR3 length is 15 residues. Germline V gives CDR1 SGHAT, CDR2 FQDESV (reference sequence).

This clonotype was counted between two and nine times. CDR3: CATSRGWEKLFF. The CDR3 DNA follows: TGTGCCACCAGCAGAGGGTGGGAAAAACTGTTTTTT. J is TRBJ1-4 and V is TRBV15; the D is unclear. The germline V gene has CDR1 LNHNV and CDR2 YYDKDF (reference sequence). The CDR3 has 12 residues. V lost 1 base and J lost 8, with 5 bases in between. The full variable domain, in which reference TRBV15 and TRBJ1-4 provide the parts outside the CDR3, is DAMVIQNPRYQVTQFGKPVTLSCSQTLNHNVMYWYQQKSSQAPKLLFHYYDKDFNNEADTPDNFQSRRPNTSFCFLDIRSPGLGDTAMYLCATSRGWEKLFFGSGTQLSVL.

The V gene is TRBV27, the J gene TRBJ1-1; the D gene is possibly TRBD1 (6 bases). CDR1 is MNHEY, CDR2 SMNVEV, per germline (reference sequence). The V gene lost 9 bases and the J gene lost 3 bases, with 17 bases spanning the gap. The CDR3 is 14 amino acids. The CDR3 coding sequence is TGTGCCAGTTCCCTAATGGGGGCGGACACTGAAGCTTTCTTT. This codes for CASSLMGADTEAFF.

CDR3 in amino acids: CASSQNSGQVVGEQYF. CDR3 coding DNA: TGTGCCAGCTCACAGAATTCGGGACAGGTTGTCGGCGAGCAGTACTTC. The chain couples TRBV18 to TRBJ2-7; 8 bases map to TRBD1. CDR3 length equals 16 residues. J was trimmed by 6 bases and V by 4 bases; bases with no gene match: 14. CDR1 and CDR2 (germline): KGHSH, LQKENI.

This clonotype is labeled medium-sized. CDR3 region: CASLQGGEQFF. In nucleotides, the CDR3 is TGTGCCAGCCTCCAGGGGGGGGAGCAGTTCTTC. The chain links TRBV19 to TRBJ2-1; D is perhaps TRBD1 or TRBD2 (7 bases each). CDR1 and CDR2 (germline): LNHDA, SQIVND (reference sequence). This CDR3 has 11 residues. Trimming pared 9 bases from V and 10 bases from J, leaving 13 bases between.

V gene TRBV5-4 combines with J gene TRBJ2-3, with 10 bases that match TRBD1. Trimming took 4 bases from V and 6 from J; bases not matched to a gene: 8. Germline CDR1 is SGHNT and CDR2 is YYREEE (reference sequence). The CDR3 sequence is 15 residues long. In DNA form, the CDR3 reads TGTGCCAGCAGCATCCCGGGACAGGGGTTCGATACGCAGTATTTT. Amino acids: CASSIPGQGFDTQYF.

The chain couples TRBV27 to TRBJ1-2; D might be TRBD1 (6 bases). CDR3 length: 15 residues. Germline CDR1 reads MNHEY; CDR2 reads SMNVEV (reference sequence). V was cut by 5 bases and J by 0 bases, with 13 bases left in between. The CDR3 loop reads CASSPQGYPNYGYTF. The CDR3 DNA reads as TGTGCCAGCAGTCCCCAGGGGTACCCTAACTATGGCTACACCTTC.

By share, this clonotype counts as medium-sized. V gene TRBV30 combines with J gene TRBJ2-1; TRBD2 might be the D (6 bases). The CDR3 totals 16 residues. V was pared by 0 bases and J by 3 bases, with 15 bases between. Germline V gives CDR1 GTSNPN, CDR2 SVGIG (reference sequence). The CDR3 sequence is CAWSVLAGGDYNEQFF. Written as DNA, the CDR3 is TGTGCCTGGAGTGTACTTGCTGGAGGGGACTACAATGAGCAGTTCTTC. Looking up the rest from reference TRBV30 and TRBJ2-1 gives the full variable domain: SQTIHQWPATLVQPVGSPLSLECTVEGTSNPNLYWYRQAAGRGLQLLFYSVGIGQISSEVPQNLSASRPQDRQFILSSKKLLLSDSGFYLCAWSVLAGGDYNEQFFGPGTRLTVL.